The clone carrying this TCR beta chain was detected many times. Its antigen is not known. Diagnosis relied on clinical symptoms, serum thyroxine and TRAb, thyroid ultrasound and orbital computed tomography. The sample belongs to a study of T cells in Graves' hyperthyroidism and ophthalmopathy. Study-level findings and limits: Stable hyperthyroidism and ophthalmopathy were separated using 13 V-J signatures. Blood also showed most of the thyroid clonotypes that were expanded above 0.001. Model output signaled ophthalmopathy a median around 6.9 months ahead of onset.

Trimming shortened V by 1 base and J by 1 base, and 11 bases separated the two germline ends. Germline V gene lookup returns CDR1 LNHNV and CDR2 YYDKDF (reference sequence). The CDR3 loop spans 16 amino acids. Amplification targeted TCR beta CDR3 regions from RNA transcripts. Carried out on the TCR CDR3, a first-round RT-PCR used the HTBI primer set. From the multiplex PCR reads, TCRdb called clonotypes with MiXCR, one entry per CDR3 protein. The sample has over 650,000 distinct CDR3 sequences; roughly 46% are singletons. The TCR comes from an adult man with Graves' disease, either hyperthyroidism or ophthalmopathy (not recorded which). The J gene is TRBJ1-3, the V gene TRBV15; D unresolved. Sample: peripheral blood or thyroid tissue (not recorded which). CDR3 region: CATSRVRGGSGNTIYF. The CDR3 bases are TGTGCCACCAGCAGAGTTCGGGGAGGATCTGGAAACACCATATATTTT.